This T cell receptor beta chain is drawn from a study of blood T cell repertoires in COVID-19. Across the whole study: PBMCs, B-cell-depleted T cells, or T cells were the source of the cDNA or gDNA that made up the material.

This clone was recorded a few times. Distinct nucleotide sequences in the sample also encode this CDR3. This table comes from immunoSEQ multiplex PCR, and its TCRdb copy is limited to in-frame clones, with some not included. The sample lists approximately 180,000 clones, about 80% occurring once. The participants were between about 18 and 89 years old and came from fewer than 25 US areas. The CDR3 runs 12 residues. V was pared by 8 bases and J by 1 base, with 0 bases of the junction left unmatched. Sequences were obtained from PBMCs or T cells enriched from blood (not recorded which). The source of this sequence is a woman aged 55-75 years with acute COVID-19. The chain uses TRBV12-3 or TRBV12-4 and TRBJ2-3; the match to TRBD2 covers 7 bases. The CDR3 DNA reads TGTGCCAGCGGGGGGGGCACAGATACGCAGTATTTT. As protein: CASGGGTDTQYF.